Presented here are 28 T cell receptor beta chains from one specimen sequenced in a study of Graves' ophthalmopathy and Graves' hyperthyroidism. RNA transcripts were the template, and TCR beta CDR3 regions were amplified from them. RT-PCR with HTBI primers came first, then second-round multiplex PCR. MiXCR, run by TCRdb on the multiplex PCR reads, gives a single entry per CDR3 protein. Altogether 600,000 to 950,000 distinct CDR3 sequences are present, around 40% being singletons, with the ten largest covering about 40%. The sequencing input was peripheral blood. Source of these receptors: an adult man with Graves' ophthalmopathy.

This clonotype was observed a handful of times. The chain joins TRBV20-1 to TRBJ2-7, with 10 bases matching TRBD1. This CDR3 has 13 amino acids. The trim removed 6 bases at V and 3 bases at J, leaving 5 bases unmatched. Germline V gene data show CDR1 as DFQATT and CDR2 as SNEGSKA (reference sequence). Here the CDR3 reads CSAGQGDFYEQYF. The CDR3 DNA sequence: TGCAGTGCCGGACAGGGGGATTTCTACGAGCAGTACTTC.

This clonotype was picked up many times. The V and J genes are TRBV7-9 and TRBJ2-2; D not resolved. V was trimmed by 3 bases and J by 10 bases, leaving 6 bases between them. Germline V lookup: CDR1 SEHNR, CDR2 FQNEAQ (reference sequence). The CDR3 runs 11 residues. CDR3 loop: CASSLFEELFF. The CDR3 DNA sequence: TGTGCCAGCAGCTTGTTCGAGGAGCTGTTTTTT.

For this clonotype: The conserved phenylalanine or tryptophan normally closing the CDR3 is absent here, so this likely arose from a read error. The gene calls are TRBV19 and TRBJ1-1; 8 positions agree with TRBD1. This CDR3 has 14 residues. V trimming: 4 bases; J trimming: 4 bases; junction bases outside the gene matches: 5. The germline V gene encodes CDR1 LNHDA and CDR2 SQIVND (reference sequence). CDR3 DNA: TGTGCCAGTAGTAACACAGGGGGTGGCACTGAAGCTTTCCTT. Translation: CASSNTGGGTEAFL.

The J gene is TRBJ1-1, the V gene TRBV25-1, with TRBD1 matching over 7 bases. CDR1 is MGHDK, CDR2 SYGVNS, per germline. The CDR3 consists of 13 residues. With V trimmed by 6 bases and J by 11 bases, 12 bases remained unmatched. CDR3 nucleotides: TGTGCCAGCAGCACGACAGGACAGGCTGGGGCTTTCTTT. Its protein product is CASSTTGQAGAFF. The entire variable domain, with the rest obtained from reference TRBV25-1 and TRBJ1-1, is as follows: EADIYQTPRYLVIGTGKKITLECSQTMGHDKMYWYQQDPGMELHLIHYSYGVNSTEKGDLSSESTVSRIRTEHFPLTLESARPSHTSQYLCASSTTGQAGAFFGQGTRLTVV.

In its sample, this clonotype was seen many times. The genes are TRBV20-1 and TRBJ2-7; TRBD1 aligns across 9 bases. The germline V gene has CDR1 DFQATT and CDR2 SNEGSKA (reference sequence). V gave up 5 bases and J gave up 1 base; unmatched junction bases: 6. This CDR3 has 14 amino acids. CDR3: CSAPTGTGSYEQYF. Written as DNA, the CDR3 is TGCAGTGCTCCGACCGGGACAGGGTCCTACGAGCAGTACTTC.

The chain employs TRBV6-2 or TRBV6-3 and TRBJ2-7; the D gene is possibly TRBD1 (6 bases). Trimming stripped 5 bases from V and 3 bases from J, with 14 bases between. The CDR3 is 14 amino acids. Germline lookup yields CDR1 MNHEY and CDR2 SVGEGT. Here the CDR3 reads CASSGTFPNYEQYF. DNA for the CDR3: TGTGCCAGCAGTGGGACATTCCCTAACTACGAGCAGTACTTC.

In the case of this clonotype: A much larger clone sits a single nucleotide away, making a read error possible. The chain recombines TRBV15 with TRBJ2-7; D is perhaps TRBD2 (6 bases). The V and J ends lost 1 base and 4 bases respectively, with 20 bases between them. The CDR3 extends over 17 amino acids. Germline CDR1 and CDR2: LNHNV and YYDKDF (reference sequence). The CDR3 loop is CATSRGRHAGLTYEQYF. In DNA, the CDR3 is TGTGCCACCAGCAGAGGGAGGCACGCGGGGCTAACTTACGAGCAGTACTTC.

This chain connects TRBV13 to TRBJ2-7; maybe TRBD2 (5 bases). Germline lookup yields CDR1 PRHDT and CDR2 FYEKMQ (reference sequence). V was shortened by 1 base and J by 3 bases, with 13 bases between the two germline ends. The CDR3 extends over 15 amino acids. CDR3 sequence: CASSLAQRQIYEQYF. The CDR3 DNA sequence: TGTGCCAGCAGCTTAGCCCAGCGGCAGATCTACGAGCAGTACTTC.

In its sample, this clonotype was seen many times. The chain employs TRBV7-2 and TRBJ1-1; D is unclear. Germline assignment: CDR1 SGHTA and CDR2 FQGNSA. V was shortened by 9 bases and J by 5 bases, with 13 bases between the two germline ends. This CDR3 is 12 amino acids long. As DNA, the CDR3 is TGTGCCAGGAAGGGCCTGGGGACTGAAGCTTTCTTT. Its translation: CARKGLGTEAFF.

This clonotype was found many times. The chain links TRBV2 to TRBJ1-1, with TRBD1 matching 11 bases. The length of the CDR3 is 14 residues. Germline V CDR1 and CDR2: SNHLY, FYNNEI. J lost 3 bases, V lost 6 bases, and 3 bases had no gene match. CDR3 nucleotides: TGTGCCAGCAGGGGGACAGGGGGGGACACTGAAGCTTTCTTT. Protein product: CASRGTGGDTEAFF. The complete variable domain, with remaining parts taken from reference TRBV2 and TRBJ1-1, reads EPEVTQTPSHQVTQMGQEVILRCVPISNHLYFYWYRQILGQKVEFLVSFYNNEISEKSEIFDDQFSVERPDGSNFTLKIRSTKLEDSAMYFCASRGTGGDTEAFFGQGTRLTVV.

This clonotype was counted ten times or more. This chain joins TRBV25-1 and TRBJ1-4; 7 bases are a match to TRBD1. CDR3 length equals 13 residues. V lost 5 bases, J lost 5 bases, and 2 bases stayed unmatched. The germline gives CDR1 MGHDK, CDR2 SYGVNS. In DNA, the CDR3 is TGTGCCAGCAGTACAGGGGCGAATGAAAAACTGTTTTTT. Protein product: CASSTGANEKLFF.

This clonotype was seen a few times. The chain has TRBV2 and TRBJ1-5; 10 bases agree with TRBD1. The ends lost 6 bases at V and 6 bases at J; junction bases unmatched: 8. The length of the CDR3 is 15 residues. The germline CDR1 and CDR2 sequences are SNHLY and FYNNEI. In DNA, the CDR3 is TGTGCCAGCAGGTCGACAGGGGGCGGAGGTCAGCCCCAGCATTTT. It yields the protein CASRSTGGGGQPQHF.

This clonotype was seen many times. The rearrangement uses TRBV19 and TRBJ2-6, with D perhaps TRBD1 (5 bases). Trimming pared 4 bases from V and 0 bases from J, leaving 7 bases between. Germline CDR1 LNHDA, CDR2 SQIVND (reference sequence). CDR3 length: 15 residues. The CDR3 loop is CASSTGISGANVLTF. The CDR3 region has the DNA TGTGCCAGTAGTACAGGGATCTCTGGGGCCAACGTCCTGACTTTC.

The chain links TRBV5-1 to TRBJ2-5, with D perhaps TRBD1 or TRBD2 (5 bases each). The tail of the sequence fits TRBJ2-1 better, so the J call may be wrong. Germline-derived CDR1 and CDR2 are SGHRS and YFSETQ. This CDR3 comprises 16 residues. In nucleotides, the CDR3 is TGCGCCAGCAGCTTGGCGTACGGGACGGATTACAATGAGCAGTTCTTC. It encodes CASSLAYGTDYNEQFF.

This clonotype was seen repeatedly, ten times or more. The V gene is TRBV7-9, the J gene TRBJ1-4, with a tentative D call TRBD1 (5 bases). CDR3 length: 14 amino acids. Germline V CDR1 and CDR2: SEHNR, FQNEAQ (reference sequence). V was pared by 5 bases and J by 1 base, with 8 bases between. The CDR3 spells CASSAGQTNEKLFF. The CDR3 DNA is TGTGCCAGCAGCGCCGGACAAACTAATGAAAAACTGTTTTTT.

This clonotype is a singleton in its sample. The rearrangement links TRBV20-1 to TRBJ2-5, with D unclear. V gave up 6 bases and J gave up 2 bases, with 7 bases separating them. Germline-derived CDR1 and CDR2 are DFQATT and SNEGSKA (reference sequence). The CDR3 contains 11 residues. In DNA, the CDR3 is TGCAGTGCCAGGATACAAGAGACCCAGTACTTC. Its translation: CSARIQETQYF.

V is TRBV10-3 and J is TRBJ1-4; D is unclear. V was cut by 0 bases and J by 9 bases, with 14 bases left in between. There are 15 residues in the CDR3. The germline CDR1 and CDR2 sequences are ENHRY and SYGVKD. The CDR3 DNA sequence: TGTGCCATCAGTGAGTCGCAATGGATAATGAAAAAACTGTTTTTT. Translated, it gives CAISESQWIMKKLFF.

This clonotype has more than one count but fewer than ten. This chain's CDR3 is CAGTSGQKNSPLHF. CDR3 nucleotides: TGTGCCGGAACAAGCGGACAAAAGAATTCACCCCTCCACTTT. The gene calls are TRBV6-1 and TRBJ1-6, with D perhaps matching TRBD1 (5 bases). Trimming took 11 bases from V and 7 from J, leaving 18 bases between them. Germline loops: CDR1 MNHNS, CDR2 SASEGT. This CDR3 spans 14 amino acids.

Turning to this clonotype: One end of the junction does not line up with germline, which may come from a read error. J is TRBJ2-2 and V is TRBV7-9; D gene ambiguous. The CDR3 length is 14 residues. Per germline, CDR1 SEHNR and CDR2 FQNEAQ (reference sequence). The CDR3 DNA follows: TGCGCCAGCAGCCCACTTGGGGAAGGCGGGGAGCTGTTTTTT. This sequence encodes CASSPLGEGGELFF.

This clonotype was observed many times. The V and J genes are TRBV7-8 and TRBJ2-5; TRBD1 might be the D (5 bases). Trimming took 1 base from V and 7 from J, leaving 13 bases between them. Germline V gene data show CDR1 as SGHVS and CDR2 as FQNEAQ. This CDR3 spans 14 amino acids. CDR3 in amino acids: CASSLGGREGTQYF. The CDR3 nucleotides are TGTGCCAGCAGCTTAGGGGGCAGGGAAGGGACCCAGTACTTC.

The chain combines TRBV12-3 or TRBV12-4 with TRBJ2-7; the D is unclear. The V gene lost 3 bases and the J gene lost 0 bases, with 9 bases spanning the gap. The CDR3 has 14 amino acids. As DNA, the CDR3 is TGTGCCAGCAGTTTTAGCCAGCTCTCCTACGAGCAGTACTTC. Translated, it gives CASSFSQLSYEQYF.

At least ten counts were recorded for this clonotype. V is TRBV10-3 and J is TRBJ1-1, with a weak D call TRBD1 (5 bases). Germline CDR1 reads ENHRY; CDR2 reads SYGVKD. The V gene lost 0 bases and the J gene lost 1 base, with 12 bases spanning the gap. There are 16 residues in the CDR3. The chain's CDR3 is CAISESRGGRNTEAFF. CDR3 nucleotides: TGTGCCATCAGTGAGTCTAGGGGTGGGAGGAACACTGAAGCTTTCTTT.

To note about this clonotype: Because it lacks the conserved phenylalanine or tryptophan at the end, this CDR3 is likely a read error. No DNA is shown, since the ends of the CDR3 on it are uncertain; the CDR3 is the one TCRdb lists. V is TRBV12-3 or TRBV12-4 and J is TRBJ2-7; TRBD1 was called by the table and not checked on the DNA. The CDR3 has 10 residues if both end residues are counted. CDR3 region: CASSLGSGGT.

This clonotype was found many times. This chain links TRBV7-2 with TRBJ1-6; no clear D. Trimming cost V 0 bases and J 9 bases, with 12 bases left between them. The CDR3 spans 15 residues. Per the germline V gene, CDR1 is SGHTA and CDR2 is FQGNSA. The CDR3 loop reads CASSLAWLSSSPLHF. CDR3 nucleotides: TGTGCCAGCAGCTTAGCTTGGCTCTCCAGTTCACCCCTCCACTTT.

The CDR3: CASSLQENEKLFF. For the CDR3, the DNA is TGTGCCAGCAGTTTGCAGGAGAATGAAAAACTGTTTTTT. The V and J genes are TRBV25-1 and TRBJ1-4; unclear D gene. V was pared by 5 bases and J by 5 bases, with 9 bases between. CDR1 is MGHDK, CDR2 SYGVNS, per germline. This CDR3 comprises 13 residues.

The chain employs TRBV7-9 and TRBJ2-7, with a weak D call TRBD2 (6 bases). Trimming removed 6 bases at V and 1 base at J, with 13 bases between. CDR1 and CDR2 (germline): SEHNR, FQNEAQ (reference sequence). The CDR3 has 14 residues. The CDR3 region is CASSLFGGSYEQYF. The DNA of the CDR3 is TGTGCCAGCAGTTTATTCGGGGGTTCCTACGAGCAGTACTTC.

This clonotype showed up just once. This sequence joins TRBV11-1 and TRBJ2-7, with D possibly being TRBD1 or TRBD2 (6 bases each). Germline loops: CDR1 SGHAT, CDR2 FQDESV (reference sequence). This CDR3 contains 14 residues. V lost 6 bases, J lost 5 bases, and 17 bases lay in between. The CDR3 sequence: CASSPITGADEQYF. Here the CDR3 DNA reads TGTGCCAGCAGTCCCATTACGGGGGCGGACGAGCAGTACTTC. Supplemented by reference TRBV11-1 and TRBJ2-7, the full variable domain reads EAEVAQSPRYKITEKSQAVAFWCDPISGHATLYWYRQILGQGPELLVQFQDESVVDDSQLPKDRFSAERLKGVDSTLKIQPAELGDSAMYLCASSPITGADEQYFGPGTRLTVT.

Only a few counts were recorded for this clonotype. This chain connects TRBV6-5 to TRBJ1-2, with D perhaps matching TRBD1 (5 bases). CDR1 and CDR2 (germline): MNHEY, SVGAGI. V shed 7 bases and J shed 2 bases, with 11 bases lying between them. The CDR3 runs 13 residues. CDR3 protein: CASTGPDNYGYTF. CDR3 DNA sequence: TGTGCCAGCACAGGGCCCGACAACTATGGCTACACCTTC.